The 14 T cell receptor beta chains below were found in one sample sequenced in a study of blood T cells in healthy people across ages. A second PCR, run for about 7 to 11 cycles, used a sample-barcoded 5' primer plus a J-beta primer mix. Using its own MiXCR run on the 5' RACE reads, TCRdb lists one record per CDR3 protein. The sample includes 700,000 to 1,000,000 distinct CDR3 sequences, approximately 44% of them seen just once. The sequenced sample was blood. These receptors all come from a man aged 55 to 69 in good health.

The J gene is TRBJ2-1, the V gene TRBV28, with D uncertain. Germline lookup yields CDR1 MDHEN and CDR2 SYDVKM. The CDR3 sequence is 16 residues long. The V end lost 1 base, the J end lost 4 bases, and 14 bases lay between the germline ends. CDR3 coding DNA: TGTGCCAGCAGTTTATCCTCGTCCCCCGTGTACAATGAGCAGTTCTTC. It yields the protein CASSLSSSPVYNEQFF.

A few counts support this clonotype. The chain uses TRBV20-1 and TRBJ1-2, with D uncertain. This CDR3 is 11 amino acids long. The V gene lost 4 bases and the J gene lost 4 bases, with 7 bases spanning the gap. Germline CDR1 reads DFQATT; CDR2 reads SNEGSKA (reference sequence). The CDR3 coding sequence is TGCAGTGCTAACGGCGGCTATGGCTACACCTTC. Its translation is CSANGGYGYTF.

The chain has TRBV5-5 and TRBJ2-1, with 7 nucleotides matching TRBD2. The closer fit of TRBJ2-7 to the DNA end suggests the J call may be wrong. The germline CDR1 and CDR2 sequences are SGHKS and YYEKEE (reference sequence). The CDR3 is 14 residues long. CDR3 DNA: TGTGCCAGCAGCTTCCAGGGACTACAATACGAGCAGTACTTC. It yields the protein CASSFQGLQYEQYF.

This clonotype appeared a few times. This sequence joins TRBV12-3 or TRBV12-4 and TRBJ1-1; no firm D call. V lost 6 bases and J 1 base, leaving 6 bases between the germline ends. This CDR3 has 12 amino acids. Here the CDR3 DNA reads TGTGCCAGCAGCTTTGAGAACACTGAAGCTTTCTTT. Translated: CASSFENTEAFF.

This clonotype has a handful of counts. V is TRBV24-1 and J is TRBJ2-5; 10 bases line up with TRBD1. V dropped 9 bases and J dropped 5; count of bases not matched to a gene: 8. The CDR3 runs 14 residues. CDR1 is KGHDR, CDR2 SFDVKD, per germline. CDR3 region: CATGTGDPRETQYF. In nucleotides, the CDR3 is TGTGCCACCGGGACAGGGGACCCCAGGGAGACCCAGTACTTC.

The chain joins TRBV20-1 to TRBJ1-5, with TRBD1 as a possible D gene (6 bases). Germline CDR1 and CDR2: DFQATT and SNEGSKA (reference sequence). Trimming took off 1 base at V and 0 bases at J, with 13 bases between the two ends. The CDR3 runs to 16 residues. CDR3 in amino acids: CSARVAGQYSNQPQHF. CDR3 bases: TGCAGTGCTAGAGTAGCCGGACAGTATAGCAATCAGCCCCAGCATTTT.

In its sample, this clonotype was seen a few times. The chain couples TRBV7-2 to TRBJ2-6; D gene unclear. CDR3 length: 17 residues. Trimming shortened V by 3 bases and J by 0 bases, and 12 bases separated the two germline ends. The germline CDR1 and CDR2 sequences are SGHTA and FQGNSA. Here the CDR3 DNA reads TGTGCCAGCAGCTTTCGACCCCCCGGCTCTGGGGCCAACGTCCTGACTTTC. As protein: CASSFRPPGSGANVLTF.

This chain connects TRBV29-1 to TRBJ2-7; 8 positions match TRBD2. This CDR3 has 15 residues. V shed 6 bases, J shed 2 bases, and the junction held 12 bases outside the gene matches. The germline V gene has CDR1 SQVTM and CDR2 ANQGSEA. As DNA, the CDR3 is TGCAGCGTCGCCGCGGAGCGGGGGCCCACCTACGAGCAGTACTTC. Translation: CSVAAERGPTYEQYF.

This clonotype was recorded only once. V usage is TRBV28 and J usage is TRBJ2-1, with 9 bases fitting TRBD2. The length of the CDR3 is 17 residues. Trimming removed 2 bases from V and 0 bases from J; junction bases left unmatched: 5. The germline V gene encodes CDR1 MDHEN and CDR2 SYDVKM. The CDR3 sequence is CASSLGLRGGSYNEQFF. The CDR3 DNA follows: TGTGCCAGCAGTTTAGGTTTGCGGGGGGGCTCCTACAATGAGCAGTTCTTC.

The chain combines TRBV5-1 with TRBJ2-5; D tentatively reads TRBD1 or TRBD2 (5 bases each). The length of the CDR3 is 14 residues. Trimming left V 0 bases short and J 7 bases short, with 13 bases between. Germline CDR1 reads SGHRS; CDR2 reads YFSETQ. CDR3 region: CASSLDRGPGTQYF. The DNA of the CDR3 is TGCGCCAGCAGCTTGGACCGGGGCCCAGGGACCCAGTACTTC.

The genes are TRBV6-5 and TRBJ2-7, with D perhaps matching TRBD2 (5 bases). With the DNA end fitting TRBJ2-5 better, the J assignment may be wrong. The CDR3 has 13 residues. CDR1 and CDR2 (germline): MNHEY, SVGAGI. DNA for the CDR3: TGTGCCAGCAGTTACGGTTCTCGGGGGACCCAGTACTTC. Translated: CASSYGSRGTQYF.

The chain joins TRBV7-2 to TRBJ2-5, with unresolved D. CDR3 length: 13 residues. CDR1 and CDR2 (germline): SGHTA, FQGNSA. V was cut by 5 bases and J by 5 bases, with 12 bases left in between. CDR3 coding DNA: TGTGCCAGCAGCCATCCCCCTGTGGAGACCCAGTACTTC. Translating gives CASSHPPVETQYF.

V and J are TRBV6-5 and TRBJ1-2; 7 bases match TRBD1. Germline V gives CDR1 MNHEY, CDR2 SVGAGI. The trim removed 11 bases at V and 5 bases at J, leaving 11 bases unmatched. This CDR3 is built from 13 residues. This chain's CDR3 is CAVGTADGYGYTF. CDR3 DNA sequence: TGTGCCGTCGGGACAGCCGATGGGTATGGCTACACCTTC.

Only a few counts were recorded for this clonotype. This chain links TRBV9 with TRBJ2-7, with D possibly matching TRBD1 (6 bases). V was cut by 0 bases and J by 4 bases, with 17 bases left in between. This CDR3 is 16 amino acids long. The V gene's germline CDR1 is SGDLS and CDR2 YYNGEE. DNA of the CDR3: TGTGCCAGCAGCGTAGGACAGGTCCCACACCCATACGAGCAGTACTTC. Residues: CASSVGQVPHPYEQYF.